This TCR beta chain is from a study of blood T cell repertoires in COVID-19. About the research overall: The origin of the acute and convalescent COVID-19 samples was the United States, Italy and Spain. Sources were T cells, B-cell-depleted T cells, or PBMCs; the material itself was cDNA or gDNA.

The CDR3 covers 15 residues. Germline loops: CDR1 MDHEN, CDR2 SYDVKM. J gave up 6 bases and V 7 bases, and 9 bases lay outside the gene matches. In the study's own analysis: Using reference gene primer amplification, nucleated cell counts were estimated. The data were produced by immunoSEQ multiplex PCR, yet TCRdb's version contains in-frame clones alone and is incomplete. That table supplies the V and J calls and clone size; D and trimming were determined from the DNA. The sample includes about 26,000 clones, approximately 92% of them seen just once. The receptor was isolated from a human donor in a cohort sampled during active COVID-19. The specimen sequenced was peripheral blood. The gene calls are TRBV28 and TRBJ2-4; TRBD2 agrees at 10 bases. CDR3 DNA sequence: TGTGCCAGCACCTCTAGCGGGGGCCGGGGAAACATTCAGTACTTC. As protein: CASTSSGGRGNIQYF.